These 2 T cell receptor beta chains were sequenced from one sample in a study of CD8 T cells in Susac syndrome. A quantity of about 0.5 to 1 ug RNA underwent reverse transcription using random hexamers. A single record per CDR3 protein comes from TCRdb applying MiXCR to the immunoSEQ multiplex PCR reads. The sample includes fewer than 250,000 distinct CDR3 sequences, 90% to 95% of them seen just once. The sequenced sample consisted of CD8+ T cells from PBMCs. Receptor source: a human donor with multiple sclerosis.

The V and J genes are TRBV6-5 and TRBJ2-3; D gene uncertain. Germline V gives CDR1 MNHEY, CDR2 SVGAGI. Between the trimmed V and J ends, which lost 8 bases and 0 bases, there was a span of 15 bases. This CDR3 has 15 amino acids. CDR3 amino acids: CASQYSTTSTDTQYF. CDR3 DNA sequence: TGTGCCAGCCAATACTCAACAACTAGCACAGATACGCAGTATTTT.

This clonotype has just one count. This chain uses TRBV5-1 with TRBJ2-7; 10 positions agree with TRBD2. This CDR3 comprises 18 residues. The germline V gene has CDR1 SGHRS and CDR2 YFSETQ. The V segment lost 0 bases and the J segment 2 bases; nucleotides outside the gene matches: 11. DNA of the CDR3: TGCGCCAGCAGCTTGGCCGGTCTAGCGGGAGCCGAGACCTACGAGCAGTACTTC. Its translation is CASSLAGLAGAETYEQYF. Filled out from reference TRBV5-1 and TRBJ2-7, the complete variable domain reads KAGVTQTPRYLIKTRGQQVTLSCSPISGHRSVSWYQQTPGQGLQFLFEYFSETQRNKGNFPGRFSGRQFSNSRSEMNVSTLELGDSALYLCASSLAGLAGAETYEQYFGPGTRLTVT.